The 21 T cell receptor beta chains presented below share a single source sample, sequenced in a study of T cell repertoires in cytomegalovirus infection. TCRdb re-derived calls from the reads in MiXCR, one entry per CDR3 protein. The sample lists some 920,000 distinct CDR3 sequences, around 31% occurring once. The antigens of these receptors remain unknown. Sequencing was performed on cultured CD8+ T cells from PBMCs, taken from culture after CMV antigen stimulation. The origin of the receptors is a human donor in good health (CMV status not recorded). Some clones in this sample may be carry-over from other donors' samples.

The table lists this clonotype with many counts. Written as DNA, the CDR3 is TGTGCCAGCAGTTTCGGAGGTGGAAACACCATATATTTT. Its protein product is CASSFGGGNTIYF. This chain links TRBV27 with TRBJ1-3; D is ambiguous. CDR1 is MNHEY and CDR2 is SMNVEV in the germline V gene (reference sequence). The CDR3 covers 13 residues. Trimming removed 3 bases from V and 3 bases from J, with 6 bases in between.

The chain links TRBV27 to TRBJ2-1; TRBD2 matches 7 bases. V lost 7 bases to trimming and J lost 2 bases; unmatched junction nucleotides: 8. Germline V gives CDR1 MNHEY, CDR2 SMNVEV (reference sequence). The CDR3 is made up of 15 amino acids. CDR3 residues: CASTPQAGPYNEQFF. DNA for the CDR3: TGTGCCAGCACCCCACAAGCGGGGCCCTACAATGAGCAGTTCTTC.

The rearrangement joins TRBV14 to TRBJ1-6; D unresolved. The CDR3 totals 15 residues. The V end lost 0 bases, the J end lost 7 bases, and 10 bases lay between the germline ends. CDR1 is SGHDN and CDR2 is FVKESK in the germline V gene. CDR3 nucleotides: TGTGCCAGCAGCCAAGATTGGACCCCAAATTCACCCCTCCACTTT. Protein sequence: CASSQDWTPNSPLHF.

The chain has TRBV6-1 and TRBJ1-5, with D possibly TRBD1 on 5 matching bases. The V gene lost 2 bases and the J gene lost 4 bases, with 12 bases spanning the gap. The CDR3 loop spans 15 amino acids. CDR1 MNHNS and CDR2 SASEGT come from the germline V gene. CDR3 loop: CASSEWVKGNQPQHF. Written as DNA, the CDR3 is TGTGCCAGCAGTGAATGGGTGAAGGGGAATCAGCCCCAGCATTTT.

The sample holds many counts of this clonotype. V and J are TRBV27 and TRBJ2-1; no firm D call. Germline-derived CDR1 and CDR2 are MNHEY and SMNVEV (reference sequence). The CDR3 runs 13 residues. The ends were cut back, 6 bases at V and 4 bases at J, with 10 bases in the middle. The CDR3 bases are TGTGCCAGCAGCCTGTCCGCTTACAATGAGCAGTTCTTC. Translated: CASSLSAYNEQFF.

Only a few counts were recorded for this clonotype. CDR3 protein: CASSPGQFVETQYF. Here the CDR3 DNA reads TGTGCCAGCAGTCCAGGACAGTTCGTCGAGACCCAGTACTTC. The V and J genes are TRBV27 and TRBJ2-5, with a tentative D call TRBD1 (6 bases). Germline loops: CDR1 MNHEY, CDR2 SMNVEV (reference sequence). The CDR3 has 14 residues. The ends were cut back, 5 bases at V and 5 bases at J, with 15 bases in the middle.

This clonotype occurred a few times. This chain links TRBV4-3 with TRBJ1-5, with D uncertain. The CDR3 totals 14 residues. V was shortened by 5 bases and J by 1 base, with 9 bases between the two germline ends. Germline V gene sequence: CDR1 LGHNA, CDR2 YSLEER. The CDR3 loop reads CASSIIRSNQPQHF. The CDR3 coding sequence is TGCGCCAGCAGCATCATCCGGAGCAATCAGCCCCAGCATTTT.

The CDR3 loop is CSVGGQGPNYGYTF. CDR3 nucleotides: TGCAGCGTTGGGGGACAGGGTCCTAACTATGGCTACACCTTC. V usage is TRBV29-1 and J usage is TRBJ1-2; TRBD1 agrees at 9 bases. The CDR3 extends over 14 amino acids. Trimming removed 4 bases from V and 0 bases from J; junction bases left unmatched: 3. The V gene's germline CDR1 is SQVTM and CDR2 ANQGSEA. The full variable domain, rest sourced from reference TRBV29-1 and TRBJ1-2, is SAVISQKPSRDICQRGTSLTIQCQVDSQVTMMFWYRQQPGQSLTLIATANQGSEATYESGFVIDKFPISRPNLTFSTLTVSNMSPEDSSIYLCSVGGQGPNYGYTFGSGTRLTVV.

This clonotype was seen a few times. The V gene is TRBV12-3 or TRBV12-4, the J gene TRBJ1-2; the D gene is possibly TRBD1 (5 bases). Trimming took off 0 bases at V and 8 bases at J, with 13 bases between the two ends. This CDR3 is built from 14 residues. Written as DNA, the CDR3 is TGTGCCAGCAGTTTAGCGCCCAGGGCTCTCGGCTACACCTTC. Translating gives CASSLAPRALGYTF.

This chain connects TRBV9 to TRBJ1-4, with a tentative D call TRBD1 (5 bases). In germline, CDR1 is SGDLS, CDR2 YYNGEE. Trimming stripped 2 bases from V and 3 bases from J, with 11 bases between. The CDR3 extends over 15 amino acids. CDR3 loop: CASSVKDTANEKLFF. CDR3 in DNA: TGTGCCAGCAGCGTTAAGGACACGGCTAATGAAAAACTGTTTTTT.

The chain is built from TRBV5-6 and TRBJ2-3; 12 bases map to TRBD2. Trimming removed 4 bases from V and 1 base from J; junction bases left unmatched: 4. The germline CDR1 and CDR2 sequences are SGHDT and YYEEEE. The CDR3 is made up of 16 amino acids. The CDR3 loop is CASSPGLAGRTDTQYF. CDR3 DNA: TGTGCCAGCAGCCCTGGACTAGCGGGACGCACAGATACGCAGTATTTT.

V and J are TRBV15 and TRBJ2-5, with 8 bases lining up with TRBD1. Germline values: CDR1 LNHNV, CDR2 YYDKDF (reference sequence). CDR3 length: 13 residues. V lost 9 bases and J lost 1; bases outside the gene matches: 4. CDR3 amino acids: CATGDRGQETQYF. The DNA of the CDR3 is TGTGCCACAGGCGACAGGGGCCAAGAGACCCAGTACTTC.

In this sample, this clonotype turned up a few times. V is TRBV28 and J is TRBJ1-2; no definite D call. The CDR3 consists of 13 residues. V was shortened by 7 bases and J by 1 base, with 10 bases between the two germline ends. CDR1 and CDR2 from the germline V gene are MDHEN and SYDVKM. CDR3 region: CASNPYLNYGYTF. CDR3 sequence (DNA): TGTGCCAGCAACCCCTACCTTAACTATGGCTACACCTTC.

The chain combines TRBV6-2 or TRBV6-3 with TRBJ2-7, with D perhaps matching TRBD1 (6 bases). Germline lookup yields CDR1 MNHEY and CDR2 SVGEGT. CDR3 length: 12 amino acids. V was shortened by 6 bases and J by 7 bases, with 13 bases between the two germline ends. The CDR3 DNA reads TGTGCCAGCAGCCGCCCTAGGGGGGAGCAGTACGTC. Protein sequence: CASSRPRGEQYV.

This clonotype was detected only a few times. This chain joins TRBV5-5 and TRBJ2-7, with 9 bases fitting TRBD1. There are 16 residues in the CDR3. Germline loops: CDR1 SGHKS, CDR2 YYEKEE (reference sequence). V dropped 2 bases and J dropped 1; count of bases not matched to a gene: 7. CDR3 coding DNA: TGTGCCAGCAGCTTTCCAACCGGGACAGGGTCCTACGAGCAGTACGTC. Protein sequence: CASSFPTGTGSYEQYV.

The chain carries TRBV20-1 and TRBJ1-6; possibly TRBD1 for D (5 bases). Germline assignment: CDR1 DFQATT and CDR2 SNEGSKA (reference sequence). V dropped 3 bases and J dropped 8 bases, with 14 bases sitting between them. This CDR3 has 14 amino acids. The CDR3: CSASGGWGDSPLHF. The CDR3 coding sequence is TGCAGTGCTAGCGGAGGCTGGGGGGATTCACCCCTCCACTTT.

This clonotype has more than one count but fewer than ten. CDR3 nucleotide sequence: TGTGCCAGCAGTTACTCGCTCCACCGCGGTCCCAACTATGGCTACACCTTC. Translation gives CASSYSLHRGPNYGYTF. The chain recombines TRBV6-5 with TRBJ1-2; D is unresolved. Trimming cost V 0 bases and J 2 bases, with 16 bases left between them. The CDR3 consists of 17 residues. Germline V lookup: CDR1 MNHEY, CDR2 SVGAGI.

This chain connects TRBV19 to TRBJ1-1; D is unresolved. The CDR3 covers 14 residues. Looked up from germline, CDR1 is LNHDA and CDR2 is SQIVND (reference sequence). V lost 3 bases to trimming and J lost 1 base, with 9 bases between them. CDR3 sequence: CASSIDVGNTEAFF. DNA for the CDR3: TGTGCCAGTAGTATTGACGTGGGGAACACTGAAGCTTTCTTT.

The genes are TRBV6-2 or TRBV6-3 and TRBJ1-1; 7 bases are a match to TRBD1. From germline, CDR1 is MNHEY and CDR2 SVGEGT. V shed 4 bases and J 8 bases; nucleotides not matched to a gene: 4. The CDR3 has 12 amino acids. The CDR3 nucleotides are TGTGCCAGCAGTTTTGGGGACAGCGAAGCTTTCTTT. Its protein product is CASSFGDSEAFF.

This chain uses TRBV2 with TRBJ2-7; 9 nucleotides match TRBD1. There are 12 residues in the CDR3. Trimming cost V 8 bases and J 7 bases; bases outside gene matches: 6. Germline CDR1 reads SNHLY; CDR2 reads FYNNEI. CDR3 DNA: TGTGCCAGCTTTAGGACAGGGGATGAGCAGTACTTC. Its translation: CASFRTGDEQYF.

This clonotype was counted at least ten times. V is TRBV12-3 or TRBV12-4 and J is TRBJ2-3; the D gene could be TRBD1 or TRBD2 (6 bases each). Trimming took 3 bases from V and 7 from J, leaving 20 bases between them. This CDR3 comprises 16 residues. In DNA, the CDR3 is TGTGCCAGCAGTTTCGCCGTGTTCGGGGGCGAAAATACGCAGTATTTT. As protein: CASSFAVFGGENTQYF.